This is a list of T cell receptor beta chains from one sample in a study of cytomegalovirus exposure and HLA in healthy donors. Sequencing was performed with immunoSEQ multiplex PCR; in TCRdb, only in-frame clones are kept and a portion is missing. The top ten hold 0.65% to 0.85% of the sample, which has 250,000 to 350,000 clones, around 86% seen once. Source material: PBMCs. The receptors originated from a young woman in good health and CMV-seronegative. CDR3s include the opening cysteine and the closing phenylalanine or tryptophan. D genes are given only for firm matches. The size field is filled for only some rows; it gives once, few, many or a size class.

>TRBJ2-7|NA|TRBD2|TRBV4-1
TGCGCCAGCAGCCAATCCCTAGCGGGAGGGCCTTACGAGCAGTACTTC
CASSQSLAGGPYEQYF
>TRBJ2-5|NA|TRBD1|TRBV23-1
TGCGCCAGCTCTGCGGGACAGGGAGGTAGGGAGACCCAGTACTTC
CASSAGQGGRETQYF
>TRBJ2-3|NA|NA|TRBV6-5
TGTGCCAGCAGTTATTATTCCGGACAGAGGGCAGATACGCAGTATTTT
CASSYYSGQRADTQYF
>TRBJ1-1|few|NA|TRBV5-1
TGCGCCAGCAGCTTGGTCTTGAACACTGAAGCTTTCTTT
CASSLVLNTEAFF
>TRBJ2-5|NA|TRBD2|TRBV11-1
TGTGCCAGCAGCTATGGACTAGCGGGACCTCAAGAGACCCAGTACTTC
CASSYGLAGPQETQYF
>TRBJ1-1|NA|TRBD1|TRBV5-1
TGCGCCAGCAGCACCGAGACAGGGGGTAGAACTGAAGCTTTCTTT
CASSTETGGRTEAFF
>TRBJ1-2|NA|NA|TRBV28
TGTGCCAGCAGTCTAGACAGCCATTATGGCTACACCTTC
CASSLDSHYGYTF
>TRBJ2-7|NA|NA|TRBV4-2
TGTGCCAGCAGCCAAGAACAGGACTACGAGCAGTACTTC
CASSQEQDYEQYF
>TRBJ2-2|NA|NA|TRBV9
TGTGCCAGCAGCCTTAACACCGGGGAGCTGTTTTTT
CASSLNTGELFF
>TRBJ2-3|once|TRBD1|TRBV9
TGTGCCAGCAGCGTAGGAGGGGGCTTAACTAATACGCAGTATTTT
CASSVGGGLTNTQYF
>TRBJ2-2|NA|TRBD1|TRBV6-5
TGTGCCAGCAGACCAACAGGGGCCGGGGAGCTGTTTTTT
CASRPTGAGELFF
>TRBJ2-3|NA|TRBD2|TRBV9
TGTGCCAGCAGCGATGGGCGGGGAGGGACTACAGATACGCAGTATTTT
CASSDGRGGTTDTQYF
>TRBJ2-5|NA|NA|TRBV7-2
TGTGCCAGCAGCTTAACCCTCCGGGAGACCCAGTACTTC
CASSLTLRETQYF
>TRBJ1-1|once|NA|TRBV27
TGTGCCAGCAGGCCCACCACGATTCATTATAACAGGAACACTGAAGCTTTCTTT
CASRPTTIHYNRNTEAFF
>TRBJ2-7|NA|NA|TRBV27
TGTGCCAGCAGTTTATCCACCTATGTAGCGAACTACGAGCAGTACTTC
CASSLSTYVANYEQYF
>TRBJ2-7|NA|NA|TRBV6-1
TGTGCCAGCAGACAGGGAGCTACATCCTACGAGCAGTACTTC
CASRQGATSYEQYF
>TRBJ2-1|once|TRBD2|TRBV5-1
TGCGCCAGCAGCCTGGGACTAGCGGGATACAATGAGCAGTTCTTC
CASSLGLAGYNEQFF
>TRBJ2-7|NA|TRBD1|TRBV10-3
TGTGCCATCAAGCCGGGACAGGGTACCTACGAGCAGTACTTC
CAIKPGQGTYEQYF
>TRBJ2-7|NA|TRBD1|TRBV2
TGTGCCAGCAGCCGGGACAGGGTGTACGAGCAGTACTTC
CASSRDRVYEQYF
>TRBJ2-7|NA|TRBD1|TRBV7-9
TGTGCCAGCAGCGACCCCCCCGGGACAGACCACTACGAGCAGTACTTC
CASSDPPGTDHYEQYF
>TRBJ1-4|NA|TRBD1|TRBV2
TGTGCCAGCAGGACAGGGCTGGTGAGTGAAAAACTGTTTTTT
CASRTGLVSEKLFF
>TRBJ1-4|NA|NA|TRBV7-9
TGTGCCAGCAGCTCCGCGGCCGAACTGTTTTTT
CASSSAAELFF
>TRBJ2-3|NA|TRBD1|TRBV19
TGTGCCAGTAGTATGGGACAGAGCACAGATACGCAGTATTTT
CASSMGQSTDTQYF
>TRBJ2-4|NA|NA|TRBV7-2
TGTGCCAGCAGCTTAGGGGGTATAGGGGGAAACATTCAGTACTTC
CASSLGGIGGNIQYF
>TRBJ2-3|once|NA|TRBV21-1
TGTGCCAGCAGCTGGGGACTAGCGGGCGACACAGATACGCAGTATTTT
CASSWGLAGDTDTQYF
>TRBJ2-3|NA|NA|TRBV6-5
TGTGCCAGCAGTTTGCCTTTGGGCGATACGCAGTATTTT
CASSLPLGDTQYF
>TRBJ1-5|NA|TRBD1|TRBV27
TGTGCCAGCAGTTCCGGGACAGGGGAATATAGCAATCAGCCCCAGCATTTT
CASSSGTGEYSNQPQHF
>TRBJ2-7|NA|NA|TRBV10-3
TGTGCCATCAGTGACTTCAACAGCTACGAGCAGTACTTC
CAISDFNSYEQYF
>TRBJ1-2|NA|NA|TRBV15
TGTGCCACCAGCCCAGATACGTGGGGCTACTATGGCTACACCTTC
CATSPDTWGYYGYTF
>TRBJ1-5|NA|TRBD1|TRBV19
TGTGCCAGTGGACTGACAGGGGAAAATCAGCCCCAGCATTTT
CASGLTGENQPQHF
>TRBJ2-5|NA|NA|TRBV2
TGTGCCAGCAGACCGGACTCCGAGACCCAGTACTTC
CASRPDSETQYF
>TRBJ2-7|once|TRBD1|TRBV4-1
TGCGCCAGCAGCCGTTATCTGCCGGGACAGGGGATCCACGAGCAGTACTTC
CASSRYLPGQGIHEQYF
>TRBJ2-7|NA|NA|TRBV9
TGTGCCAGCAGCGTAAAGCCACAGGGAAACGAGCAGTACTTC
CASSVKPQGNEQYF
>TRBJ1-1|NA|TRBD1|TRBV2
TGTGCCAGCATCAGGACAGGTCGGAACACTGAAGCTTTCTTT
CASIRTGRNTEAFF